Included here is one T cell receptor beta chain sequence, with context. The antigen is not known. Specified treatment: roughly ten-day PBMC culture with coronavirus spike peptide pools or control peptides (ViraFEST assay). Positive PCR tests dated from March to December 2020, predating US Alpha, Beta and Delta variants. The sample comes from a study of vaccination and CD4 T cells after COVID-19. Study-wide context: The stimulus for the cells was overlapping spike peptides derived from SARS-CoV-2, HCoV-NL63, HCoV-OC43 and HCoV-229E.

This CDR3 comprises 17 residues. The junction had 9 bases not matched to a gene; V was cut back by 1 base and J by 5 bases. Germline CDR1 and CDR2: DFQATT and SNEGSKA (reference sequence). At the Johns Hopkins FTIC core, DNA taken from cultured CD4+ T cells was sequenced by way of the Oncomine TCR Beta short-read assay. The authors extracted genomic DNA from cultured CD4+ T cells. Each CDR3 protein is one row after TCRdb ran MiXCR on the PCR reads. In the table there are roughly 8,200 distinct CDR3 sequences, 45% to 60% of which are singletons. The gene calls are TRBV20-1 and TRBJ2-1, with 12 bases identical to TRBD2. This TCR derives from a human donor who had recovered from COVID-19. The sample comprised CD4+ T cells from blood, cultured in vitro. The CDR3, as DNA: TGCAGTGCTAGAGTTATAAGGACTAGCGGGGTTAACAATGAGCAGTTCTTC. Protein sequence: CSARVIRTSGVNNEQFF.